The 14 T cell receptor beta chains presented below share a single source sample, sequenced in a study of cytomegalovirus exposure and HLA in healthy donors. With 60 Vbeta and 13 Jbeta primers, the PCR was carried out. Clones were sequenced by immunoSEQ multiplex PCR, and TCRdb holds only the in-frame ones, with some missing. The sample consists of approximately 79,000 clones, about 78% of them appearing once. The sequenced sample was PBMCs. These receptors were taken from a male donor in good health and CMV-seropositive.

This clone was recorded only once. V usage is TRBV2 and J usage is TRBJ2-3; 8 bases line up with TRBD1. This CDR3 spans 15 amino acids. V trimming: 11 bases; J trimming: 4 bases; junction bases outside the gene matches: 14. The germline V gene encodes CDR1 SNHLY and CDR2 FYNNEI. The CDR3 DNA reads TGTGCCGGCAACTCAGGGGGCTATACTGCAGATACGCAGTATTTT. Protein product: CAGNSGGYTADTQYF.

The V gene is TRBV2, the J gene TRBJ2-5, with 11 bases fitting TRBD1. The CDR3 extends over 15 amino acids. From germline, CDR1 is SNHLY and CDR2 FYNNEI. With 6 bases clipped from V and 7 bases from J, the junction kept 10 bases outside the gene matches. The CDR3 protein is CASRGTGGPWGTQYF. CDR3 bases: TGTGCCAGCAGGGGGACAGGGGGTCCCTGGGGGACCCAGTACTTC.

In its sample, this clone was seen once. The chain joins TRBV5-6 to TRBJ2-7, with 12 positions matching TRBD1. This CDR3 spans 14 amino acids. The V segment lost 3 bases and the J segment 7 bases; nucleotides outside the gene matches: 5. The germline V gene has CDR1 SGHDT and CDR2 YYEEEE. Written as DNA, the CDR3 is TGTGCCAGCAGCTGGGGACAGGGGGCCCGGGAGCAGTACTTC. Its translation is CASSWGQGAREQYF.

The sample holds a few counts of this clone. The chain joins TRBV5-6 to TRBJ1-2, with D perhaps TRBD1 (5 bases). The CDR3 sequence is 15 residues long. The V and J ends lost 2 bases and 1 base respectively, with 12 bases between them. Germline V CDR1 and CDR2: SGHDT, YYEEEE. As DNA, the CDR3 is TGTGCCAGCAGCTTAAGGCAGGGATATAACTATGGCTACACCTTC. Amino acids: CASSLRQGYNYGYTF.

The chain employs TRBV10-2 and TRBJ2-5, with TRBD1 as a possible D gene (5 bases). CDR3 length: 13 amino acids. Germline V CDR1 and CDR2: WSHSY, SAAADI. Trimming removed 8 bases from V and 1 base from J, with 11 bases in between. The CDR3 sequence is CASADSPQETQYF. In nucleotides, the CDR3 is TGCGCCAGCGCCGACAGTCCCCAAGAGACCCAGTACTTC.

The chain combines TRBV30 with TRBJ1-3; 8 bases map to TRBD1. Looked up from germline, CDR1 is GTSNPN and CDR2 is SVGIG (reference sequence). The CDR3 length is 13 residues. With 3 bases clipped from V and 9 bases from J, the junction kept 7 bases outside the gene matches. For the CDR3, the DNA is TGTGCCTGGAGAAACGCAGGGGGCGGCACCATATATTTT. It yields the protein CAWRNAGGGTIYF. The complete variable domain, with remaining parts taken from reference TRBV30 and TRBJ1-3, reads SQTIHQWPATLVQPVGSPLSLECTVEGTSNPNLYWYRQAAGRGLQLLFYSVGIGQISSEVPQNLSASRPQDRQFILSSKKLLLSDSGFYLCAWRNAGGGTIYFGEGSWLTVV.

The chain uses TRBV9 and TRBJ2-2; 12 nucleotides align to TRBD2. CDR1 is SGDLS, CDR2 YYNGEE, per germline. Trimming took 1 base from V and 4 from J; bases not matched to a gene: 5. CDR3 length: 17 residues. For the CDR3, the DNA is TGTGCCAGCAGCGTACTAGCGGGGGGGCGGTTCACCGGGGAGCTGTTTTTT. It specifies CASSVLAGGRFTGELFF.

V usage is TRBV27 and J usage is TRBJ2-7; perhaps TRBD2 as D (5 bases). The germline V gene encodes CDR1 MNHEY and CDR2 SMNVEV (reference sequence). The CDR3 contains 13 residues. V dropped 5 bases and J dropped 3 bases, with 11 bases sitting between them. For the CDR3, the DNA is TGTGCCAGCAGTCTAGCCCCTTTCTACGAGCAGTACTTC. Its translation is CASSLAPFYEQYF.

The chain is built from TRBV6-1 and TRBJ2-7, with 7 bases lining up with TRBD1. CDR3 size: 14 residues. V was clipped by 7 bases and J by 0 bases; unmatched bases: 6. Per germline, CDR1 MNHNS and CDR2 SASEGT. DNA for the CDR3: TGTGCCAGCAACCTATACAGGGGCTCCTACGAGCAGTACTTC. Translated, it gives CASNLYRGSYEQYF.

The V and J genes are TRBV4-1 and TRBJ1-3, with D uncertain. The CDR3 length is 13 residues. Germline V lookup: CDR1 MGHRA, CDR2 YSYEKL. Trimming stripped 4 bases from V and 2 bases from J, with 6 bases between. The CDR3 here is CASSRIAGNTIYF. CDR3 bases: TGCGCCAGCAGCCGTATCGCTGGAAACACCATATATTTT.

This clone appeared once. CDR3 loop: CASSSGSGVVVETQYF. Here the CDR3 DNA reads TGTGCCAGCAGTTCCGGTAGCGGTGTAGTAGTTGAGACCCAGTACTTC. This chain uses TRBV28 with TRBJ2-5; D is perhaps TRBD2 (6 bases). The CDR3 extends over 16 amino acids. Germline assignment: CDR1 MDHEN and CDR2 SYDVKM. Between the trimmed V and J ends, which lost 4 bases and 5 bases, there was a span of 20 bases.

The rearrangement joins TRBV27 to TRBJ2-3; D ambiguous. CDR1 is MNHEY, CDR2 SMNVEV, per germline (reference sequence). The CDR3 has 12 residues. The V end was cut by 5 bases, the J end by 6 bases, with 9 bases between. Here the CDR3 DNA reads TGTGCCAGCAGTGGTAGAGCGGATACGCAGTATTTT. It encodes CASSGRADTQYF.

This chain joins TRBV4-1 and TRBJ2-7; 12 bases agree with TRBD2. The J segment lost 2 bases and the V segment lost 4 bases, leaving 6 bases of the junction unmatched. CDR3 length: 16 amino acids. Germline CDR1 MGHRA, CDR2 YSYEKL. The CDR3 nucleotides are TGCGCCAGCAGCCGATTGGGACTAGCGGGCACCTACGAGCAGTACTTC. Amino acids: CASSRLGLAGTYEQYF.

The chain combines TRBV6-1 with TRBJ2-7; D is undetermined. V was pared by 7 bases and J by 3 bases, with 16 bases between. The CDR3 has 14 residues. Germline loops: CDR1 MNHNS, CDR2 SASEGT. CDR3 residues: CASIPMTGIYEQYF. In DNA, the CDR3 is TGTGCCAGCATTCCTATGACTGGTATCTACGAGCAGTACTTC.